The 11 T cell receptor beta chains presented below share a single source sample, sequenced in a study of human CD8 memory T cell subsets. The authors made TCR beta libraries using UMI-labeled 5' RACE. No DNA is given; TCRdb re-called the 5' RACE reads and lists each CDR3 protein once. The sample table includes 9,000 to 13,000 distinct CDR3 sequences. Specimen: CD8+ T cells from PBMCs. Receptor source: a human donor in good health.

The chain joins TRBV6-6 to TRBJ1-5. The V gene's germline CDR1 is MNHNY and CDR2 SVGAGI (reference sequence). There are 15 residues in the CDR3. The CDR3 here is CASSYSLQGNQPQHF.

V gene TRBV9 combines with J gene TRBJ1-6; there is no DNA to check the TCRdb D call of TRBD1. The CDR3 runs 17 residues. The V gene's germline CDR1 is SGDLS and CDR2 YYNGEE. The CDR3 here is CASSVGARTGFTTPLHF.

CDR3 region: CASSITLNTEAFF. The chain is built from TRBV19 and TRBJ1-1. Germline CDR1 and CDR2: LNHDA and SQIVND (reference sequence). This CDR3 has 13 residues.

The chain is built from TRBV7-3 and TRBJ2-1; TCRdb's D call, TRBD2, is unchecked because there is no DNA. CDR3 length equals 15 residues. CDR1 SGHTA and CDR2 FQGTGA come from the germline V gene. The CDR3 is CASSLRSGGHNEQFF.

The chain employs TRBV30 and TRBJ1-1. This CDR3 contains 13 residues. CDR1 is GTSNPN, CDR2 SVGIG, per germline (reference sequence). The CDR3 region is CAWSELNWSEAFF. Drawing the rest from reference TRBV30 and TRBJ1-1, the complete variable domain is SQTIHQWPATLVQPVGSPLSLECTVEGTSNPNLYWYRQAAGRGLQLLFYSVGIGQISSEVPQNLSASRPQDRQFILSSKKLLLSDSGFYLCAWSELNWSEAFFGQGTRLTVV.

This clonotype registers medium-sized (0.01 to 0.1%) by frequency. The chain recombines TRBV7-9 with TRBJ2-5; TCRdb's D gene call, TRBD1, goes unchecked for lack of DNA. The CDR3 consists of 16 residues. Germline values: CDR1 SEHNR, CDR2 FQNEAQ (reference sequence). CDR3 sequence reads: CASSLDRQGNWETQYF. The entire variable domain, with the rest obtained from reference TRBV7-9 and TRBJ2-5, is as follows: DTGVSQNPRHKITKRGQNVTFRCDPISEHNRLYWYRQTLGQGPEFLTYFQNEAQLEKSRLLSDRFSAERPKGSFSTLEIQRTEQGDSAMYLCASSLDRQGNWETQYFGPGTRLLVL.

The genes are TRBV20-1 and TRBJ1-2; TCRdb calls TRBD1, which cannot be checked without DNA. The CDR3 is 13 residues long. Per germline, CDR1 DFQATT and CDR2 SNEGSKA (reference sequence). CDR3 sequence reads: CSARPGAGWGYTF.

This sequence joins TRBV10-2 and TRBJ2-7; TCRdb reports TRBD1, a call that lacks DNA to check it against. The CDR3 length is 14 residues. Per the germline V gene, CDR1 is WSHSY and CDR2 is SAAADI. The CDR3 spells CASSLDSLSYEQYF.

The chain recombines TRBV29-1 with TRBJ2-5; lacking DNA, the TRBD1 call made by TCRdb goes unchecked. Germline V gene data show CDR1 as SQVTM and CDR2 as ANQGSEA. The CDR3 totals 12 residues. The CDR3 reads CSVLQGDETQYF.

The chain uses TRBV29-1 and TRBJ2-2; TCRdb's D gene call, TRBD2, goes unchecked for lack of DNA. The germline V gene encodes CDR1 SQVTM and CDR2 ANQGSEA. The CDR3 is made up of 14 amino acids. The CDR3 is CSVRTTLNTGELFF.

The CDR3 loop reads CSVESDSGAFQETQYF. The V gene is TRBV29-1, the J gene TRBJ2-5; lacking DNA, the TRBD1 call made by TCRdb goes unchecked. Per the germline V gene, CDR1 is SQVTM and CDR2 is ANQGSEA. The CDR3 runs to 16 residues.